This T cell receptor (beta chain) was observed in a study of T cells in Graves' hyperthyroidism and ophthalmopathy. The CDR3 regions of TCR beta were amplified from RNA transcripts. The primer set for the first-round RT-PCR of the TCR CDR3 was HTBI. TCRdb ran MiXCR on the multiplex PCR reads and lists one entry per CDR3 protein. The repertoire has about 480,000 distinct CDR3 sequences, approximately 14% of them found once; the top ten carry less than 20%. This clonotype has just a few counts. Its antigen is undetermined. Trimming left V 0 bases short and J 7 bases short, with 25 bases between. Germline CDR1 is LNHDA and CDR2 is SQIVND (reference sequence). CDR3 length: 18 amino acids. Graves' hyperthyroidism was deemed stable absent ophthalmopathy progression within 18 months. Newly diagnosed hyperthyroidism patients aged 18 to 65 years had disease lasting under 2 months. Source material for PBMCs was over 7.5 ml fresh peripheral blood.

Study conclusions and caveats: Through a model of 13 V-J features, ophthalmopathy was separated from stable hyperthyroidism.

Sequencing input: blood. This sequence joins TRBV19 and TRBJ2-7, with D hard to call. The receptor comes from a woman aged 18-29 years with Graves' hyperthyroidism. CDR3 amino acids: CASSIDSVAATYRVEQYF. The CDR3 DNA reads TGTGCCAGTAGTATAGATTCGGTCGCGGCTACGTATCGAGTGGAGCAGTACTTC.